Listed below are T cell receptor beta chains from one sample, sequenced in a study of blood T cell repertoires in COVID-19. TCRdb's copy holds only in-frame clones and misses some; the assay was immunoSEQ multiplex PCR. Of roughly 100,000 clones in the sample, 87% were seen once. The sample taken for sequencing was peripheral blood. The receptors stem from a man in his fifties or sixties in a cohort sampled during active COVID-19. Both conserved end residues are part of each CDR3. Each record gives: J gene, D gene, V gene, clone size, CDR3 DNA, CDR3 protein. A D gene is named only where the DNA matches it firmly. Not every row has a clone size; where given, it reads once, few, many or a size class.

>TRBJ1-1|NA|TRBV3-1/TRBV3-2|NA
TGTGCCAGCAGCTTGAGACAGGAGAACACTGAAGCTTTCTTT
CASSLRQENTEAFF
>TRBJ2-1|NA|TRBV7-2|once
TGTGCCAGCAGCGACCAGTCCGGGGGGCGCAGGTACAATGAGCAGTTCTTC
CASSDQSGGRRYNEQFF
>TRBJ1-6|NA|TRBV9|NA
TGTGCCAGCAGCGTCTCAGTGGATTCACCCCTCCACTTT
CASSVSVDSPLHF
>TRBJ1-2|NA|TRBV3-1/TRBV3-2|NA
TGTGCCAGCAGCCAAGTCCTGGGGGCTGGCTACACCTTC
CASSQVLGAGYTF
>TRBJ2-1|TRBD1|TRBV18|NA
TGTGCCAGCTCACCACCGCAGACAGGGTCTAATAATGAGCAGTTCTTC
CASSPPQTGSNNEQFF
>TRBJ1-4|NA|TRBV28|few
TGTGCCAGCAGGTATACGGCTCCCAGGGATGAAAAACTGTTTTTT
CASRYTAPRDEKLFF
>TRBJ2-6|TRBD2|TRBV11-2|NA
TGTGCCACAGAGGGACTAGCGGGGTGGTCTGGGGCCAACGTCCTGACTTTC
CATEGLAGWSGANVLTF
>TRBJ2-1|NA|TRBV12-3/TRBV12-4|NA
TGTGCCAGCAGCCCGACAGAATACAATGAGCAGTTCTTC
CASSPTEYNEQFF
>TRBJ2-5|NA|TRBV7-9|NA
TGTGCCAGCAGCTTAGAGGAGGTAGCGTTCGACTTC
CASSLEEVAFDF
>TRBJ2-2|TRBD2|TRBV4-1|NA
TGCGCCAGCAGCCAAGATCCCGGGACTAGCGTCGGGGAGCTGTTTTTT
CASSQDPGTSVGELFF
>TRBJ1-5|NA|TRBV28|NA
TGTGCCAGCAACCAGGCAAACAATCAGCCCCAGCATTTT
CASNQANNQPQHF